One and the same sample provided the 2 T cell receptor beta chains below, sequenced in a study of cytomegalovirus exposure and HLA in healthy donors. The PCR made use of 60 Vbeta and 13 Jbeta primers. The assay was immunoSEQ multiplex PCR, and TCRdb's table has in-frame clones only and misses some. The sample records about 150,000 clones, 75% being singletons. Input material: PBMCs. Every receptor here comes from a man younger than 35 in good health and CMV-seropositive.

The chain has TRBV30 and TRBJ2-7; TRBD1 agrees at 9 bases. After removal of 3 bases from V and 6 bases from J, the junction contained 9 bases not matched to a gene. The CDR3 is 14 amino acids. The V gene's germline CDR1 is GTSNPN and CDR2 SVGIG (reference sequence). CDR3 sequence (DNA): TGTGCCTGGAGAGACAGGGGGTCAGTCCGCGAGCAGTACTTC. Translating gives CAWRDRGSVREQYF.

V and J are TRBV19 and TRBJ2-6; a possible D gene is TRBD2 (5 bases). There are 19 residues in the CDR3. Germline V gives CDR1 LNHDA, CDR2 SQIVND (reference sequence). V was cut by 1 base and J by 0 bases, with 16 bases left in between. The CDR3 coding sequence is TGTGCCAGTAGTATAGGTCTGGCCAGAGGGCTCTCTGGGGCCAACGTCCTGACTTTC. This codes for CASSIGLARGLSGANVLTF.